This T cell receptor beta chain is from a study of regulatory and conventional T cells in RAG deficiency. Measured with immunoSEQ multiplex PCR; TCRdb has only the in-frame clones, and not every one. The repertoire holds over 10,000 clones, with approximately 93% as singletons. The sample holds one count of this clone. The antigen remains unidentified. Study-level findings and limits: Sorted Omenn CD25-high CD127-low cells may not be bona fide Tregs. Patient subsets had shorter CDR3s; Omenn Treg-Tconv overlap exceeded 85%.

Blood CD4+ CD25-high CD127-low regulatory T cells supplied the genomic DNA template. The CDR3 runs 15 residues. Germline V CDR1 and CDR2: SGDLS, YYNGEE. Deletions cut 2 bases from V and 0 bases from J, with 9 bases between. These data were likewise used in another study, on regulatory T cells. Turning to that study: The primer mix had 52 TRBV and 13 TRBJ primers.

The chain links TRBV9 to TRBJ2-1; possibly TRBD2 for D (6 bases). The receptor was derived from a human donor in good health. The source material was CD127- CD25+ CD4+ Tregs sorted from blood. The CDR3 sequence is CASSVGLSSYNEQFF. As DNA, the CDR3 is TGTGCCAGCAGCGTGGGACTTAGCTCCTACAATGAGCAGTTCTTC.